These T cell receptor beta chains were read from a single sample in a study of early T cells in non-severe SARS-CoV-2 infection. TCRdb re-called the 5' RACE reads with MiXCR, one entry per CDR3 protein. There are some 81,000 distinct CDR3 sequences in the sample; 9% to 10% occur only once, and about 5.3% lies in the top ten. Sample: whole blood. These receptors were obtained from an adult who was a healthcare worker with PCR-confirmed SARS-CoV-2 infection or an uninfected control (not recorded which). Both conserved end residues are part of each CDR3. Each record gives: D gene, V gene, clone size, J gene, CDR3 protein, CDR3 DNA. D genes are given only for firm matches. Size is omitted from some rows. Given values are once, few, many or a class for expanded clones.

.	TRBV28	few	TRBJ2-7	CASSSRRERNYEQYF	TGTGCCAGCAGTTCCCGCAGGGAAAGGAACTACGAGCAGTACTTC
TRBD2	TRBV18	many	TRBJ2-1	CASSLSSGSDEQFF	TGTGCCAGCTCACTCTCTAGCGGGAGCGATGAGCAGTTCTTC
TRBD2	TRBV5-1	.	TRBJ2-5	CASSSGLASWEETQYF	TGCGCCAGCAGCTCCGGACTAGCGTCATGGGAAGAGACCCAGTACTTC
.	TRBV4-1	few	TRBJ2-1	CASGGSSYNEQFF	TGCGCCAGTGGGGGGAGTTCCTACAATGAGCAGTTCTTC
.	TRBV7-2	many	TRBJ2-1	CASSLAATSYNEQFF	TGTGCCAGCAGCTTAGCGGCAACATCCTACAATGAGCAGTTCTTC
.	TRBV9	few	TRBJ2-3	CASSVANHLGVDTQYF	TGTGCCAGCAGCGTAGCGAACCATCTAGGAGTAGATACGCAGTATTTT
TRBD2	TRBV19	many	TRBJ2-1	CASKAGVEQFF	TGTGCCAGTAAGGCGGGAGTGGAGCAGTTCTTC
.	TRBV7-9	few	TRBJ2-2	CASPRQNTGELFF	TGTGCCTCCCCGAGGCAGAACACCGGGGAGCTGTTTTTT
TRBD2	TRBV7-9	many	TRBJ2-3	CASSPASGPGNTQYF	TGTGCCAGCAGCCCAGCTAGCGGGCCGGGAAATACGCAGTATTTT
.	TRBV18	many	TRBJ2-5	CASSTGLQETQYF	TGTGCCAGCTCAACGGGGCTCCAAGAGACCCAGTACTTC
TRBD2	TRBV5-1	few	TRBJ2-7	CASRQLAGEAAEQYF	TGCGCCAGCAGGCAACTAGCGGGAGAAGCGGCTGAGCAGTACTTC
.	TRBV10-3	once	TRBJ1-1	CAITTGLEAFF	TGTGCCATCACCACGGGGTTAGAAGCTTTCTTT
.	TRBV24-1	many	TRBJ1-2	CATSDLTGEYGYTF	TGTGCCACCAGTGATTTGACGGGGGAGTATGGCTACACCTTC
.	TRBV5-1	.	TRBJ2-3	CASSLGDTDTQYF	TGCGCCAGCAGCTTGGGCGATACAGATACGCAGTATTTT
.	TRBV7-2	few	TRBJ1-1	CASSLPGTTQSTEAFF	TGTGCCAGCAGCTTACCCGGGACAACCCAGTCCACTGAAGCTTTCTTT
.	TRBV9	.	TRBJ2-3	CASSVSADTQYF	TGTGCCAGCAGCGTCTCAGCCGATACGCAGTATTTT
TRBD2	TRBV7-6	many	TRBJ2-1	CASSLVTSGSIGNEQFF	TGTGCCAGCAGCTTAGTAACTAGCGGGAGTATAGGGAATGAGCAGTTCTTC
TRBD2	TRBV30	many	TRBJ2-1	CAWSEGLAGSGNKQFF	TGTGCCTGGAGCGAGGGACTAGCGGGATCCGGGAATAAGCAGTTCTTC
TRBD1	TRBV6-1	many	TRBJ1-2	CASSEVDRAYGYTF	TGTGCCAGCAGTGAGGTGGACAGGGCCTATGGCTACACCTTC
.	TRBV10-2	.	TRBJ2-3	CASSRASDTQYF	TGCGCCAGCTCCCGGGCGTCAGATACGCAGTATTTT
.	TRBV28	many	TRBJ2-1	CASRFDGGNEQFF	TGTGCCAGCCGGTTTGATGGGGGGAATGAGCAGTTCTTC
.	TRBV7-2	many	TRBJ2-3	CASSLNLDLADTQYF	TGTGCCAGCAGCTTAAACCTAGATCTGGCAGATACGCAGTATTTT
.	TRBV28	.	TRBJ2-6	CASSLSVYGANVLTF	TGTGCCAGCAGTTTGTCGGTGTACGGGGCCAACGTCCTGACTTTC
.	TRBV20-1	few	TRBJ2-3	CSAEPGDKGTDTQYF	TGCAGTGCCGAGCCAGGGGATAAGGGCACAGATACGCAGTATTTT
TRBD2	TRBV12-3/TRBV12-4	few	TRBJ2-1	CASSPYSGGPDNEQFF	TGTGCCAGCAGTCCTTATAGCGGGGGGCCTGACAATGAGCAGTTCTTC
TRBD1	TRBV5-1	many	TRBJ2-6	CASSRTGVPSGANVLTF	TGCGCCAGCAGTCGGACAGGAGTTCCCTCTGGGGCCAACGTCCTGACTTTC
.	TRBV19	few	TRBJ1-5	CASSARAPDSNQPQHF	TGTGCCAGTAGTGCCCGAGCCCCGGATAGCAATCAGCCCCAGCATTTT
TRBD2	TRBV9	many	TRBJ2-7	CASSVGAGGSYEQYF	TGTGCCAGCAGCGTCGGAGCGGGAGGCTCCTACGAGCAGTACTTC
TRBD2	TRBV4-2	many	TRBJ2-3	CASSQETSGRVTDTQYF	TGTGCCAGCAGCCAAGAGACTAGCGGGAGGGTAACAGATACGCAGTATTTT
TRBD2	TRBV5-1	many	TRBJ2-7	CASSPSSGRINEQYF	TGCGCCAGCAGCCCGTCTAGCGGGAGGATCAACGAGCAGTACTTC
.	TRBV7-9	.	TRBJ2-4	CASSNGVAKNIQYF	TGTGCCAGCAGCAACGGTGTAGCCAAAAACATTCAGTACTTC
.	TRBV12-3/TRBV12-4	.	TRBJ2-1	CASSLGGRGNEQFF	TGTGCCAGCAGTTTAGGGGGAAGGGGAAATGAGCAGTTCTTC
TRBD2	TRBV9	many	TRBJ2-1	CASSPRGTSGKNEQFF	TGTGCCAGCAGCCCCAGGGGGACTAGCGGGAAAAATGAGCAGTTCTTC
.	TRBV18	many	TRBJ2-5	CASSPWTVETQYF	TGTGCCAGCTCACCATGGACCGTAGAGACCCAGTACTTC
TRBD1	TRBV4-1	many	TRBJ2-1	CASRSTGGNEQFF	TGCGCCAGCAGGTCCACAGGGGGCAATGAGCAGTTCTTC
.	TRBV3-1	.	TRBJ2-1	CASSQVEGRGRNEQFF	TGTGCCAGCAGCCAAGTTGAAGGACGCGGACGGAATGAGCAGTTCTTC
.	TRBV12-3/TRBV12-4	.	TRBJ1-1	CASSFRVGTEAFF	TGTGCCAGCAGTTTTAGGGTAGGGACCGAAGCTTTCTTT
.	TRBV7-2	few	TRBJ2-5	CASSPGRLTQYF	TGTGCCAGCAGCCCTGGACGCTTAACCCAGTACTTC